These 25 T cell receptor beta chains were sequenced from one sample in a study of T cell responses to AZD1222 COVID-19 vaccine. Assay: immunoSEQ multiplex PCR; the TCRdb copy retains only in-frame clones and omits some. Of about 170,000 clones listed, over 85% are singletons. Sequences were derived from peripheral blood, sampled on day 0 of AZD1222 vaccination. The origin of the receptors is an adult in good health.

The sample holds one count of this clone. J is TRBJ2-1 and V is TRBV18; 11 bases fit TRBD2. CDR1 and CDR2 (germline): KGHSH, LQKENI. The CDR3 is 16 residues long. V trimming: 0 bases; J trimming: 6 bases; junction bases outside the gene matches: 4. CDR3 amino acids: CASSPPRLAGGNEQFF. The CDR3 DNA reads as TGTGCCAGCTCACCACCGCGGCTAGCGGGAGGCAATGAGCAGTTCTTC.

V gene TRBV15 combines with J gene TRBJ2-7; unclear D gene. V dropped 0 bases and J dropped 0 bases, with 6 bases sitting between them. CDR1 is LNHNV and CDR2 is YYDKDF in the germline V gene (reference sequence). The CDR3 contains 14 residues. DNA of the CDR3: TGTGCCACCAGCAGAGAAGGGATCTCCTACGAGCAGTACTTC. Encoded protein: CATSREGISYEQYF.

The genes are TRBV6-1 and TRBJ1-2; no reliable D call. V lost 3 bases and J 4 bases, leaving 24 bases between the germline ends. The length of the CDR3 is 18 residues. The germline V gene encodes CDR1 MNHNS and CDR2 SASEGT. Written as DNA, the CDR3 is TGTGCCAGCAGTGACAACCGACGGCTCAAACCAATGGGCTATGGCTACACCTTC. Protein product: CASSDNRRLKPMGYGYTF.

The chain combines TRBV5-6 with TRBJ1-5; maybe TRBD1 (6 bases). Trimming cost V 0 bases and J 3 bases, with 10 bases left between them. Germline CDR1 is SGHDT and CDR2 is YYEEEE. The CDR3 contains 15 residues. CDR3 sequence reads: CASSLERGINQPQHF. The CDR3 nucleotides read TGTGCCAGCAGCTTGGAGAGGGGGATCAATCAGCCCCAGCATTTT.

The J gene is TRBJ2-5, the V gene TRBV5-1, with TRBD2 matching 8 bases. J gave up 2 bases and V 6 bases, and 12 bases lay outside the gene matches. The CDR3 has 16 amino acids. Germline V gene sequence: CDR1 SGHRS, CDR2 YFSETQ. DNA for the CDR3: TGCGCCAGCATCCCTCTGGGGCGGGGGGCTCAAGAGACCCAGTACTTC. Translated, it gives CASIPLGRGAQETQYF.

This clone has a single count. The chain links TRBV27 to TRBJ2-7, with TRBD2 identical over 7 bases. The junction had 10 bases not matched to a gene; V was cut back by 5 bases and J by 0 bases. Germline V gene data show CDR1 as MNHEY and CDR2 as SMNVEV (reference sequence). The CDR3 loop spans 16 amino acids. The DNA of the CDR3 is TGTGCCAGCAGTGTTTTATCGGGGGGATCCTCCTACGAGCAGTACTTC. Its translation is CASSVLSGGSSYEQYF.

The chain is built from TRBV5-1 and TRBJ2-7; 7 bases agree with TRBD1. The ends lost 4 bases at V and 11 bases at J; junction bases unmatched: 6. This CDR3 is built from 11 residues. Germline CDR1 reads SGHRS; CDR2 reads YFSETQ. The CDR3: CASSLGTGEYF. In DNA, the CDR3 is TGCGCCAGCAGCCTTGGAACAGGGGAGTACTTC.

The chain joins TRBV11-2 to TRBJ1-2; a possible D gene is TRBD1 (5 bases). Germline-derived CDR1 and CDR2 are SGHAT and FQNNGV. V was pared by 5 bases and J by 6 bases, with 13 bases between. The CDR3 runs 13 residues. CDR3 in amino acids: CASSLLGEDGYTF. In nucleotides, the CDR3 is TGTGCCAGCAGCCTCTTAGGGGAGGATGGCTACACCTTC.

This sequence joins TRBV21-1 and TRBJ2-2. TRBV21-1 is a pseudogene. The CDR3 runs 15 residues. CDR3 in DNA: TGTGCCAGCAGCAAAATTCTTCGGAATACCGGGGAGCTGTTTTTT. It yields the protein CASSKILRNTGELFF.

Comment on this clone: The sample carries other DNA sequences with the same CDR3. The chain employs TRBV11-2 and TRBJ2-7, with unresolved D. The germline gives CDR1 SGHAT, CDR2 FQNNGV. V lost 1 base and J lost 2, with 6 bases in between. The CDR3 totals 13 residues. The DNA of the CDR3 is TGTGCCAGCAGCTTAGGGCAAACCTACGAGCAGTACTTC. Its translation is CASSLGQTYEQYF.

CDR3: CASSQAKIYGYTF. CDR3 nucleotides: TGTGCCAGCAGCCAAGCCAAGATCTATGGCTACACCTTC. V usage is TRBV3-1 (or the pseudogene TRBV3-2) and J usage is TRBJ1-2, with D uncertain. The CDR3 has 13 amino acids. The V end lost 1 base, the J end lost 4 bases, and 7 bases lay between the germline ends. Germline CDR1 LGHDT, CDR2 YNNKEL (reference sequence).

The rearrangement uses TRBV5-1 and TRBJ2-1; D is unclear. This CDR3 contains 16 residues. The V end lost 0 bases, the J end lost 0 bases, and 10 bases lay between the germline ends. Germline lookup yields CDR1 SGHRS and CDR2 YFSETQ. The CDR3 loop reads CASSLEAGSSYNEQFF. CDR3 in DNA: TGCGCCAGCAGCTTGGAGGCCGGAAGCTCCTACAATGAGCAGTTCTTC.

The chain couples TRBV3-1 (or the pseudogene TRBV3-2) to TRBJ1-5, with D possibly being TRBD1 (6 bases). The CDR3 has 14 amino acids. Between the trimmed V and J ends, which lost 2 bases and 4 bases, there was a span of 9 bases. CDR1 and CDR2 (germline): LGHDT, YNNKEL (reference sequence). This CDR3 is CASSQRTGNQPQHF. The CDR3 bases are TGTGCCAGCAGCCAAAGAACAGGGAATCAGCCCCAGCATTTT.

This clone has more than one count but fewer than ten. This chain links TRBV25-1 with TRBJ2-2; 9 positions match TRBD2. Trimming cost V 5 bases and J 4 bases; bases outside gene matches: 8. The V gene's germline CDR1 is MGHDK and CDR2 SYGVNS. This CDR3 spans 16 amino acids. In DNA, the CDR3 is TGTGCCAGCAGTCCGCCGGGACTAGCCGGCACCGGGGAGCTGTTTTTT. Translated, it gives CASSPPGLAGTGELFF.

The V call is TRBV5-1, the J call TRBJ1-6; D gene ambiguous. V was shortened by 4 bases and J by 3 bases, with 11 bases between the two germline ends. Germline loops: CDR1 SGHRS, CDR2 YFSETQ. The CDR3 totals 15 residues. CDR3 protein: CASSPNAGYNSPLHF. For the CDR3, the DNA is TGCGCCAGCAGCCCTAATGCAGGCTATAATTCACCCCTCCACTTT. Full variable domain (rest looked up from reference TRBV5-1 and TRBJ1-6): KAGVTQTPRYLIKTRGQQVTLSCSPISGHRSVSWYQQTPGQGLQFLFEYFSETQRNKGNFPGRFSGRQFSNSRSEMNVSTLELGDSALYLCASSPNAGYNSPLHFGNGTRLTVT.

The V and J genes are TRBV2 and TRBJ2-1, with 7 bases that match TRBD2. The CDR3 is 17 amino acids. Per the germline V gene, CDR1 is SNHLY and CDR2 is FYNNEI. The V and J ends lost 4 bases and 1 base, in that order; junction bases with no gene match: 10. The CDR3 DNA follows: TGTGCCAGCAGTGCCCCACGAAATAGCGGGTCCTACAATGAGCAGTTCTTC. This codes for CASSAPRNSGSYNEQFF.

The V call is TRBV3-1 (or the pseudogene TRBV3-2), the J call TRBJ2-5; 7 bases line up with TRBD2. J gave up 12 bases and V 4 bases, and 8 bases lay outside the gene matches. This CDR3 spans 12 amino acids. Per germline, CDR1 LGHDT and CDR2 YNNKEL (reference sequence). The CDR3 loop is CASSRLGEGEYF. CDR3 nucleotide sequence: TGTGCCAGCAGCCGATTGGGGGAGGGAGAGTACTTC.

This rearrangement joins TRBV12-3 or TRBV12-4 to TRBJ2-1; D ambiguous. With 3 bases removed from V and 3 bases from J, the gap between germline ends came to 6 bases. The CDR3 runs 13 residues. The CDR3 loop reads CASSFLDYNEQFF. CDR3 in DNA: TGTGCCAGCAGTTTCCTCGACTACAATGAGCAGTTCTTC.

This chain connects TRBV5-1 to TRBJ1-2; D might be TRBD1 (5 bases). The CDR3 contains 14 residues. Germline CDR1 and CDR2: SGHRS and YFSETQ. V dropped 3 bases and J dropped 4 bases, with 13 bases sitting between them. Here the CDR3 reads CASSSYDRIYGYTF. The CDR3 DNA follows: TGCGCCAGCAGCTCGTACGACAGAATCTATGGCTACACCTTC.

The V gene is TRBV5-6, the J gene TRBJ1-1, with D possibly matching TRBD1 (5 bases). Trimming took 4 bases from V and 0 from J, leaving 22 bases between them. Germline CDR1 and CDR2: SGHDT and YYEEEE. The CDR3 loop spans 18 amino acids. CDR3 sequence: CASSLGGVVRQVNTEAFF. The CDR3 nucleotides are TGTGCCAGCAGCCTTGGGGGGGTAGTCCGCCAGGTGAACACTGAAGCTTTCTTT.

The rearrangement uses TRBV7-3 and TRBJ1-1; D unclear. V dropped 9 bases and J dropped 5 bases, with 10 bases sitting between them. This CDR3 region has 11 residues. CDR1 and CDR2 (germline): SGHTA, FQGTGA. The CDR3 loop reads CARGLETEAFF. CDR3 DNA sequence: TGTGCCAGGGGCCTGGAAACTGAAGCTTTCTTT.

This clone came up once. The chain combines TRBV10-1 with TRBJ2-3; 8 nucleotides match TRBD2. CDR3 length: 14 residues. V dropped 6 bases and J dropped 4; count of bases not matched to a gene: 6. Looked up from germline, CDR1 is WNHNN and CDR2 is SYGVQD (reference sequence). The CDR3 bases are TGCGCCAGCAGCCCCGGAGCGGGGGCAGATACGCAGTATTTT. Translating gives CASSPGAGADTQYF.

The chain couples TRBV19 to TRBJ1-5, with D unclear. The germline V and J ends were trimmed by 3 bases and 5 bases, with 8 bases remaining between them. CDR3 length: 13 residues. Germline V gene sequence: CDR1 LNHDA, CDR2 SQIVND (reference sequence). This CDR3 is CASSIKFDQPQHF. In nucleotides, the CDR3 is TGTGCCAGTAGTATTAAGTTCGATCAGCCCCAGCATTTT.

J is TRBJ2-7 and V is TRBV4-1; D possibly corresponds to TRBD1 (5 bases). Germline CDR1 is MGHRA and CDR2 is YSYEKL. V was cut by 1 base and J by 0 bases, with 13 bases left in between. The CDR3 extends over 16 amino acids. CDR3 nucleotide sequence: TGCGCCAGCAGCCAAGCGCGACAGCCCAGCTCCTACGAGCAGTACTTC. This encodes CASSQARQPSSYEQYF.

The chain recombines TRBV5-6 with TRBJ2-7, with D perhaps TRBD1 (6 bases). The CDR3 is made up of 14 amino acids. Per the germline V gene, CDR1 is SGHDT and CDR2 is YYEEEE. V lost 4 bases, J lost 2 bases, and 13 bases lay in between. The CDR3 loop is CASSVTGSAYEQYF. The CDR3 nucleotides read TGTGCCAGCAGCGTAACAGGGTCGGCCTACGAGCAGTACTTC.